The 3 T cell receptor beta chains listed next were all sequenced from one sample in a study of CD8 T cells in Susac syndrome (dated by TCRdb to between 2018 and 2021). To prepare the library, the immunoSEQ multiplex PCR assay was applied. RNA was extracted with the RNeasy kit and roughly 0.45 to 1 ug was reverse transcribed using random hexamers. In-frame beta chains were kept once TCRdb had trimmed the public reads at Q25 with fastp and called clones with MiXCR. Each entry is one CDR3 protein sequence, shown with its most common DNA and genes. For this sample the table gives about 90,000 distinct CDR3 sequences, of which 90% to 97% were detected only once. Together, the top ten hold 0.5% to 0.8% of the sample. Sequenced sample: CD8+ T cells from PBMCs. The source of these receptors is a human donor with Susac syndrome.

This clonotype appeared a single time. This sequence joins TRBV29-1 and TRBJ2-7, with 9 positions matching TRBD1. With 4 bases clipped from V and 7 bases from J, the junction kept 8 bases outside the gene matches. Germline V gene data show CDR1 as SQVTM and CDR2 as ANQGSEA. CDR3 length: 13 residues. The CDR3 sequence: CSVAGTGLEEQYF. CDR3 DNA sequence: TGCAGCGTTGCTGGGACAGGGCTAGAGGAGCAGTACTTC.

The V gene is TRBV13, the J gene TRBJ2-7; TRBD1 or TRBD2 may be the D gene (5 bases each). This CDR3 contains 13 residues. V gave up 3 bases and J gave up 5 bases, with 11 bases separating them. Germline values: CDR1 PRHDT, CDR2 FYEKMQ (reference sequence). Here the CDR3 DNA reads TGTGCCAGCAGCTTTCCCCGGGACCACGAGCAGTACTTC. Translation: CASSFPRDHEQYF.

In DNA form, the CDR3 reads TGTGCCAGCAGCTTCGGGGGAGAGGAGCTGTTTTTT. This translates into CASSFGGEELFF. The chain is built from TRBV11-3 and TRBJ2-2; possible D gene TRBD2, 6 bases. V was pared by 3 bases and J by 10 bases, with 9 bases between. Looked up from germline, CDR1 is SGHNT and CDR2 is YENEEA. The CDR3 is made up of 12 amino acids.